This note documents a single TCR beta chain sequence. What this receptor recognizes is not known. No clone much larger than this one lies a single base away; base qualities are absent. Patients with autoimmune disease history or receiving systemic immunosuppression were excluded from the trial. Peripheral blood for TCR sequencing was collected from all dose cohorts at baseline, on cycle 4 day 1, and on cycle 7 day 1. The samples were taken from a phase I, first-in-human, multicenter, open-label dose-escalation trial of ivuxolimab. Adults with locally advanced or metastatic melanoma, renal cell carcinoma, hepatocellular carcinoma or head and neck squamous cell carcinoma were enrolled in the trial. Before TCR sequencing, CD4+ T cells and CD8+ T cells from peripheral blood were sorted into separate populations. For sequencing of the TCRbeta CDR3 region, genomic DNA was extracted from the sorted cells. The immunoSEQ Assay was used to sequence the TCRbeta CDR3 regions. This is the immuneACCESS table as TCRdb keeps it, with only in-frame sequences that have V and J called. A part of the clones is gone; compared with another copy, unresolved V genes explain less than half, and the rest is unexplained. The sample table lists approximately 30,000 clones, about four fifths of them with a count of one. Clones ranked in the top ten supply about 1.3% of the sample.

The entry originates in a study of OX40 agonist ivuxolimab in advanced cancers. Looking at the study overall: Ivuxolimab was an agonistic, fully human IgG2 monoclonal antibody directed against OX40 (CD134), a costimulatory receptor. In the dose-escalation cohort, over 65% of patients were male, and the mean age was approximately 64 years, with a range of about 23 to 90. Intravenous ivuxolimab was administered to patients every 2 weeks at six dose levels: 0.01, 0.1, 0.3, 1.5, 3 and 10 mg/kg. Patients were allowed to have had prior anti-PD-1, anti-PD-L1 or anti-CTLA-4 therapy, and roughly 40% of the dose-escalation patients had previously received checkpoint inhibitors. Partial responses occurred in three dose-escalation patients, of whom one had hepatocellular carcinoma and two had cutaneous melanoma. The paper reports the monotherapy dose-escalation portion (N = 52 patients) of the phase I ivuxolimab trial. Among the roughly 50 dose-escalation patients, approximately 20 had hepatocellular carcinoma, roughly 15 melanoma, 9 renal cell carcinoma and 9 head and neck cancer. Peripheral TCRbeta sequencing aimed to test whether ivuxolimab altered TCR sequence diversity and caused clonal T-cell expansion.

The CDR3, cysteine through phenylalanine, is 13 amino acids long. This entry keeps only the CDR3 DNA: 39 bases, framed from base 1. CDR1 SGHNT and CDR2 YENEEA are derived from the germline V gene. Trimming costs V 3 bases and J 3 bases, and their ends lie 8 bases apart. Beyond this particular receptor, the publication reports: Low levels of normalized T-cell clonal expansion were also seen in some nonresponding patients. On average, CD8+ T cells showed more expanded clones than CD4+ T cells after ivuxolimab. In the 0.1-3.0 mg/kg groups, partial responders had among the lowest normalized peripheral clonal expansion, particularly in CD8+ T cells. Antigen specificity was not determined for the clonally expanded peripheral T cells. At doses of 0.1 to 3.0 mg/kg, clonal expansion of both CD4+ and CD8+ T cells in blood was seen between baseline and week 6.

In this chain, TRBV11-3 is recombined with TRBJ1-1, with the D gene call left open. The sample consisted of CD4+ or CD8+ T cells sorted from blood, taken in a trial of the OX40 agonist ivuxolimab. This sequence originates from an adult with an advanced solid tumor such as melanoma, head and neck, liver or kidney cancer. The CDR3 has the sequence CASSFRGYTEAFF. The nucleotides read TGTGCCAGCAGCTTTAGAGGGTACACTGAAGCTTTCTTT. With all but the CDR3 taken from the reference TRBV11-3 and TRBJ1-1 genes, the full variable domain is: EAGVVQSPRYKIIEKKQPVAFWCNPISGHNTLYWYLQNLGQGPELLIRYENEEAVDDSQLPKDRFSAERLKGVDSTLKIQPAELGDSAVYLCASSFRGYTEAFFGQGTRLTVV.